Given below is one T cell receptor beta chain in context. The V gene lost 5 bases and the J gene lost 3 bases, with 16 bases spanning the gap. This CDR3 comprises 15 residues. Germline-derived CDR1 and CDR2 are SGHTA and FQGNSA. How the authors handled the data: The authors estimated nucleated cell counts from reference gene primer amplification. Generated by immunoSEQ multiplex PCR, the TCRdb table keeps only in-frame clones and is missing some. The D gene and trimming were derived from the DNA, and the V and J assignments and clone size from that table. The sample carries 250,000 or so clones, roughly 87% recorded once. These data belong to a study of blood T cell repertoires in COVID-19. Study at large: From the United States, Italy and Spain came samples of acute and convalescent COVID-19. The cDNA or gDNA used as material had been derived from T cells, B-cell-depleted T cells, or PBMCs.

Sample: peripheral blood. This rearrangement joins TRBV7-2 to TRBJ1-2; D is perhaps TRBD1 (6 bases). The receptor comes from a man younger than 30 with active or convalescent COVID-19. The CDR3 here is CASSERIQGYYGYTF. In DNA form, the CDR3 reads TGTGCCAGCAGCGAACGGATACAGGGTTACTATGGCTACACCTTC.